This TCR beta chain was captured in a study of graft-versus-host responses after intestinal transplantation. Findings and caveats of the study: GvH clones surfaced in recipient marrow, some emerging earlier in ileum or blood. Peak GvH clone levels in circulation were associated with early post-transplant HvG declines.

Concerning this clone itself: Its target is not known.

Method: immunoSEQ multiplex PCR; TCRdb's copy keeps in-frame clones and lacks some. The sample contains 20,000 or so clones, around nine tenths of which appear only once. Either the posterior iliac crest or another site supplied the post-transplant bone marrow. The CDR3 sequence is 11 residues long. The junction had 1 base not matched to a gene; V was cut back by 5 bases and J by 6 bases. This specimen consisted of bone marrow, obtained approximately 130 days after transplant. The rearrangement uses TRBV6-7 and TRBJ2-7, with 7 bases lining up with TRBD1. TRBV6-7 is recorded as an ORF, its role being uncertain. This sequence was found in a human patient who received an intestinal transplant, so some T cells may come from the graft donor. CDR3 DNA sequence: TGTGCCAGCAGTGACAGGGCCGAGCAGTACTTC. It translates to CASSDRAEQYF.